The next 30 T cell receptor beta chains were all read from a single sample in a study of blood T cell repertoires in COVID-19 (dated by TCRdb to the early 2020s). Library generation was performed with the immunoSEQ multiplex PCR assay. TCRdb's version of the immuneACCESS table is confined to in-frame rearrangements and falls short of the full clone set. An unresolved V gene accounts for under half of the shortfall where checked; the remainder is of unknown origin. The sample table contains hundreds of thousands of clones; only one count was recorded for about nine tenths of them. The top ten constitute roughly 6% of the sample. Sequencing used peripheral blood. These receptors originate from a man aged 60 to 75 who had recovered from COVID-19.

J is TRBJ2-2 and V is TRBV12-5, with a weak D call TRBD2 (6 bases). This CDR3 has 14 residues. Germline V lookup: CDR1 LGHNT, CDR2 FRNRAP. Trimming took 3 bases from V and 6 from J, leaving 11 bases between them. CDR3 sequence: CASGFEAGSGELFF. The CDR3 DNA reads TGTGCTAGTGGTTTCGAAGCGGGCTCCGGGGAGCTGTTTTTT.

About this clone itself: An end of the junction does not agree with germline; a read error may underlie this. The chain has TRBV5-1 and TRBJ2-7; TRBD2 aligns across 7 bases. This CDR3 region has 14 residues. Per the germline V gene, CDR1 is SGHRS and CDR2 is YFSETQ. In nucleotides, the CDR3 is TGCGCCAGCTCCGAGGGGAGGGGAGGTGGCGAGCAGTACTTT. It specifies CASSEGRGGGEQYF.

V and J are TRBV18 and TRBJ1-3, with D uncertain. V lost 0 bases and J 4 bases, leaving 10 bases between the germline ends. The CDR3 totals 15 residues. Germline assignment: CDR1 KGHSH and CDR2 LQKENI. The CDR3 region is CASSPPGDLGNTIYF. CDR3 sequence (DNA): TGTGCCAGCTCACCACCAGGAGACTTAGGAAACACCATATATTTT.

The CDR3 is CASSPGPIDTQYF. Here the CDR3 DNA reads TGTGCCAGCAGTCCAGGGCCGATAGATACGCAGTATTTT. The chain is built from TRBV9 and TRBJ2-3, with a tentative D call TRBD1 (5 bases). The germline V gene has CDR1 SGDLS and CDR2 YYNGEE. The V end was cut by 5 bases, the J end by 5 bases, with 12 bases between. The CDR3 has 13 amino acids.

V and J are TRBV12-3 or TRBV12-4 and TRBJ1-2; no clear D. The CDR3 extends over 13 amino acids. V dropped 5 bases and J dropped 2 bases, with 9 bases sitting between them. The CDR3 protein is CASSPVSNYGYTF. CDR3 bases: TGTGCCAGCAGTCCAGTGTCAAACTATGGCTACACCTTC.

V is TRBV5-6 and J is TRBJ1-2; 7 bases line up with TRBD1. With 7 bases clipped from V and 5 bases from J, the junction kept 17 bases outside the gene matches. This CDR3 contains 16 residues. Germline V lookup: CDR1 SGHDT, CDR2 YYEEEE. The DNA for the CDR3 is TGTGCCAGCGGCAGGGGACAGCTCGGTTCTTCATATGGCTACACCTTC. It translates to CASGRGQLGSSYGYTF.

This clone was observed a single time. V is TRBV28 and J is TRBJ1-1; D gene ambiguous. CDR1 is MDHEN and CDR2 is SYDVKM in the germline V gene. With 6 bases removed from V and 10 bases from J, the gap between germline ends came to 15 bases. The CDR3 runs to 12 residues. In DNA, the CDR3 is TGTGCCAGCAGCTTGGCTAGCTCTGGAGCTTTCTTT. It encodes CASSLASSGAFF. The variable domain in full, with the rest retrieved from reference TRBV28 and TRBJ1-1, is DVKVTQSSRYLVKRTGEKVFLECVQDMDHENMFWYRQDPGLGLRLIYFSYDVKMKEKGDIPEGYSVSREKKERFSLILESASTNQTSMYLCASSLASSGAFFGQGTRLTVV.

V gene TRBV14 combines with J gene TRBJ1-1, with 7 positions matching TRBD1. Germline-derived CDR1 and CDR2 are SGHDN and FVKESK. The J segment lost 6 bases and the V segment lost 3 bases, leaving 13 bases of the junction unmatched. This CDR3 has 16 residues. The CDR3 sequence: CASSQFKGAGGPEAFF. CDR3 coding DNA: TGTGCCAGCAGCCAGTTCAAGGGGGCGGGGGGCCCTGAAGCTTTCTTT.

V gene TRBV6-5 combines with J gene TRBJ2-1; TRBD2 aligns across 10 bases. The junction had 0 bases not matched to a gene; V was cut back by 2 bases and J by 2 bases. Germline V gene sequence: CDR1 MNHEY, CDR2 SVGAGI. The CDR3 has 15 residues. This CDR3 is CASSYTSGTYNEQFF. CDR3 coding DNA: TGTGCCAGCAGTTACACTAGCGGGACCTACAATGAGCAGTTCTTC.

This clone was detected only once. V usage is TRBV2 and J usage is TRBJ1-4; TRBD1 aligns across 7 bases. Germline V gene lookup returns CDR1 SNHLY and CDR2 FYNNEI. This CDR3 has 17 residues. Trimming removed 0 bases from V and 0 bases from J; junction bases left unmatched: 4. DNA for the CDR3: TGTGCCAGCAGTGAAGCACAGGGGCTACCAACTAATGAAAAACTGTTTTTT. This sequence encodes CASSEAQGLPTNEKLFF.

This sequence joins TRBV6-4 and TRBJ2-1, with TRBD2 matching 8 bases. V shed 3 bases, J shed 9 bases, and the junction held 10 bases outside the gene matches. Germline CDR1 reads MRHNA; CDR2 reads SNTAGT. This CDR3 is 15 amino acids long. CDR3 amino acids: CASSDGTRGRGEQFF. CDR3 nucleotides: TGTGCCAGCAGTGATGGGACTAGGGGCCGCGGTGAGCAGTTCTTC.

This clone was counted a single time. This chain uses TRBV7-2 with TRBJ2-7; D is unresolved. The CDR3 spans 14 residues. Germline lookup yields CDR1 SGHTA and CDR2 FQGNSA. Trimming stripped 3 bases from V and 0 bases from J, with 9 bases between. CDR3 sequence reads: CASSFAVSSYEQYF. The CDR3 coding sequence is TGTGCCAGCAGCTTCGCTGTTAGCTCCTACGAGCAGTACTTC. The full variable domain, in which reference TRBV7-2 and TRBJ2-7 provide the parts outside the CDR3, is GAGVSQSPSNKVTEKGKDVELRCDPISGHTALYWYRQSLGQGLEFLIYFQGNSAPDKSGLPSDRFSAERTGGSVSTLTIQRTQQEDSAVYLCASSFAVSSYEQYFGPGTRLTVT.

The chain joins TRBV6-2 or TRBV6-3 to TRBJ1-1, with unresolved D. CDR3 size: 14 residues. The V end lost 2 bases, the J end lost 4 bases, and 11 bases lay between the germline ends. The germline CDR1 and CDR2 sequences are MNHEY and SVGEGT. DNA for the CDR3: TGTGCCAGCAGTTACCGACAACCGGTCACTGAAGCTTTCTTT. Residues: CASSYRQPVTEAFF.

The chain recombines TRBV11-3 with TRBJ2-7, with 7 bases identical to TRBD1. This CDR3 has 15 residues. Germline CDR1 reads SGHNT; CDR2 reads YENEEA. J was trimmed by 5 bases and V by 5 bases; bases with no gene match: 12. The CDR3 loop reads CASSARTGNSDEQYF. CDR3 nucleotides: TGTGCCAGCAGCGCCAGGACAGGTAATTCGGACGAGCAGTACTTC.

J is TRBJ2-5 and V is TRBV30; 11 nucleotides match TRBD2. There are 13 residues in the CDR3. Germline V lookup: CDR1 GTSNPN, CDR2 SVGIG (reference sequence). With V trimmed by 5 bases and J by 9 bases, 8 bases remained unmatched. CDR3 sequence reads: CAWSTGSGGAQYF. The CDR3 DNA follows: TGTGCCTGGTCCACAGGTAGCGGGGGGGCCCAGTACTTC.

The V and J genes are TRBV7-8 and TRBJ2-4; possibly TRBD2 for D (6 bases). The CDR3 contains 16 residues. Germline V gene lookup returns CDR1 SGHVS and CDR2 FQNEAQ. The germline V and J ends were trimmed by 1 base and 2 bases, with 12 bases remaining between them. The CDR3 is CASSLGTSRTKNIQYF. The CDR3 DNA follows: TGTGCCAGCAGCTTAGGTACTAGCCGAACCAAAAACATTCAGTACTTC.

The chain has TRBV19 and TRBJ1-2; D possibly corresponds to TRBD1 (6 bases). V gave up 4 bases and J gave up 13 bases, with 25 bases separating them. The germline gives CDR1 LNHDA, CDR2 SQIVND (reference sequence). The CDR3 contains 15 residues. The DNA for the CDR3 is TGTGCCAGTAGTAGCTCTGTTACAGGGCGGTCCAGCTCCACCTTC. This translates into CASSSSVTGRSSSTF.

The V call is TRBV14, the J call TRBJ2-1; tentatively, D is TRBD2 (5 bases). The germline gives CDR1 SGHDN, CDR2 FVKESK. CDR3 length equals 16 residues. With 1 base removed from V and 4 bases from J, the gap between germline ends came to 14 bases. CDR3 residues: CASSQGIWLAYNEQFF. CDR3 in DNA: TGTGCCAGCAGCCAAGGAATCTGGCTAGCATACAATGAGCAGTTCTTC.

The rearrangement links TRBV7-2 to TRBJ2-3; D might be TRBD2 (5 bases). The V end was cut by 5 bases, the J end by 2 bases, with 11 bases between. This CDR3 region has 14 residues. CDR1 SGHTA and CDR2 FQGNSA come from the germline V gene. As DNA, the CDR3 is TGTGCCAGCAGCCGCCGGGGAGACACAGATACGCAGTATTTT. Amino acids: CASSRRGDTDTQYF. Supplemented by reference TRBV7-2 and TRBJ2-3, the full variable domain reads GAGVSQSPSNKVTEKGKDVELRCDPISGHTALYWYRQSLGQGLEFLIYFQGNSAPDKSGLPSDRFSAERTGGSVSTLTIQRTQQEDSAVYLCASSRRGDTDTQYFGPGTRLTVL.

This chain uses TRBV5-4 with TRBJ2-1, with D perhaps matching TRBD1 (6 bases). The V and J ends lost 0 bases and 9 bases respectively, with 10 bases between them. The length of the CDR3 is 13 residues. Germline assignment: CDR1 SGHNT and CDR2 YYREEE (reference sequence). Here the CDR3 reads CASSLGGLGEQFF. The CDR3 nucleotides are TGTGCCAGCAGCTTGGGGGGGCTGGGTGAGCAGTTCTTC.

The chain is built from TRBV2 and TRBJ1-5, with 9 bases that match TRBD1. This CDR3 has 16 amino acids. Unmatched junction bases numbered 5, after V lost 3 bases and J lost 2 bases. Germline CDR1 is SNHLY and CDR2 is FYNNEI. CDR3 amino acids: CASSDQQGARNQPQHF. The CDR3, as DNA: TGTGCCAGCAGTGATCAACAGGGGGCGCGCAATCAGCCCCAGCATTTT.

The V gene is TRBV2, the J gene TRBJ2-2, with TRBD1 matching 9 bases. Germline lookup yields CDR1 SNHLY and CDR2 FYNNEI. The J segment lost 1 base and the V segment lost 5 bases, leaving 2 bases of the junction unmatched. The CDR3 extends over 15 amino acids. This chain's CDR3 is CASSTGGLNTGELFF. CDR3 sequence (DNA): TGTGCCAGCAGTACAGGGGGCCTGAACACCGGGGAGCTGTTTTTT.

In this sample, this clone turned up once. V gene TRBV4-1 combines with J gene TRBJ2-1; 7 positions agree with TRBD2. The CDR3 loop spans 14 amino acids. CDR1 is MGHRA and CDR2 is YSYEKL in the germline V gene. V dropped 8 bases and J dropped 6; count of bases not matched to a gene: 10. The chain's CDR3 is CASGTGGSGNEQFF. CDR3 sequence (DNA): TGCGCCAGCGGTACCGGCGGGAGTGGCAATGAGCAGTTCTTC.

In this sample, this clone turned up once. J is TRBJ1-6 and V is TRBV9, with a possible D match to TRBD1 (6 bases). The CDR3 is 16 amino acids. The V gene's germline CDR1 is SGDLS and CDR2 YYNGEE. V was shortened by 2 bases and J by 5 bases, with 14 bases between the two germline ends. CDR3 DNA: TGTGCCAGCAGCGTCTCCGGGACACTCAATAATTCACCCCTCCACTTT. This encodes CASSVSGTLNNSPLHF.

V is TRBV28 and J is TRBJ2-1, with 7 positions matching TRBD1. The CDR3 extends over 16 amino acids. Looked up from germline, CDR1 is MDHEN and CDR2 is SYDVKM. V shed 7 bases, J shed 10 bases, and the junction held 19 bases outside the gene matches. Here the CDR3 DNA reads TGTGCCAGCACCCCCCCCGACAGGGCAGGCTTTGTGGAGCAGTTCTTC. The encoded protein is CASTPPDRAGFVEQFF.

The chain combines TRBV7-8 with TRBJ2-4; D is unresolved. Germline assignment: CDR1 SGHVS and CDR2 FQNEAQ. The CDR3 is made up of 14 amino acids. V dropped 2 bases and J dropped 0 bases, with 5 bases sitting between them. Written as DNA, the CDR3 is TGTGCCAGCAGCTTACTCCGAGCCAAAAACATTCAGTACTTC. Translated: CASSLLRAKNIQYF.

This CDR3 reads CASSIVAGAGNEQFF. The CDR3 DNA reads as TGTGCCAGTAGTATAGTGGCGGGAGCAGGCAATGAGCAGTTCTTC. V usage is TRBV19 and J usage is TRBJ2-1; TRBD2 matches at 7 bases. V lost 1 base and J lost 6; bases outside the gene matches: 6. This CDR3 is built from 15 residues. Germline CDR1 and CDR2: LNHDA and SQIVND (reference sequence).

The chain uses TRBV29-1 and TRBJ2-3, with a weak D call TRBD2 (5 bases). The V gene lost 3 bases and the J gene lost 5 bases, with 15 bases spanning the gap. CDR1 and CDR2 from the germline V gene are SQVTM and ANQGSEA. The CDR3 length is 14 residues. The chain's CDR3 is CSVDEGSGRDTQYF. The DNA for the CDR3 is TGCAGCGTTGATGAGGGAAGTGGCAGAGATACGCAGTATTTT.

The rearrangement uses TRBV19 and TRBJ2-7; a possible D gene is TRBD2 (5 bases). V shed 5 bases and J shed 6 bases, with 17 bases lying between them. From germline, CDR1 is LNHDA and CDR2 SQIVND (reference sequence). The CDR3 is 14 residues long. CDR3 residues: CASSRGPTQREQYF. CDR3 bases: TGTGCCAGTAGTCGCGGGCCAACGCAGCGCGAGCAGTACTTC.

The chain recombines TRBV6-2 or TRBV6-3 with TRBJ2-3; D is possibly TRBD1 (6 bases). The CDR3 length is 16 residues. Germline V gives CDR1 MNHEY, CDR2 SVGEGT. V lost 5 bases and J 0 bases, leaving 15 bases between the germline ends. The DNA of the CDR3 is TGTGCCAGCAGTGGGGACACTGGGGCTAGCACAGATACGCAGTATTTT. Translated, it gives CASSGDTGASTDTQYF.